Below are 21 T cell receptor beta chains sequenced from a single sample in a study of blood T cell repertoires in COVID-19. The protocol was immunoSEQ multiplex PCR, while the TCRdb copy is restricted to in-frame clones and leaves out a portion. Of about 250,000 clones listed, around 85% are singletons. Material: peripheral blood. These receptors were taken from a human donor with COVID-19, enrolled during active disease. The donor label of this sample is uncertain.

The chain combines TRBV19 with TRBJ2-1; TRBD2 agrees at 10 bases. This CDR3 is 14 amino acids long. Germline CDR1 reads LNHDA; CDR2 reads SQIVND (reference sequence). J was trimmed by 9 bases and V by 3 bases; bases with no gene match: 5. The CDR3 DNA reads TGTGCCAGTAGTATGGTAGCGGGAGGCATTGAGCAGTTCTTC. Its protein product is CASSMVAGGIEQFF.

This clone was observed a single time. The chain links TRBV28 to TRBJ2-6; 7 bases align to TRBD1. The CDR3 length is 15 residues. Germline CDR1 is MDHEN and CDR2 is SYDVKM. V was clipped by 6 bases and J by 4 bases; unmatched bases: 6. CDR3 DNA: TGTGCCAGCAGGGCGGACAGGACGGGGGCCAACGTCCTGACTTTC. Its translation: CASRADRTGANVLTF.

The J gene is TRBJ1-4, the V gene TRBV19; a weak D match, TRBD1 (5 bases). Germline-derived CDR1 and CDR2 are LNHDA and SQIVND (reference sequence). CDR3 length: 14 residues. With 9 bases removed from V and 4 bases from J, the gap between germline ends came to 15 bases. CDR3 loop: CASSLGGFNEKLFF. Here the CDR3 DNA reads TGTGCCAGCAGCCTTGGGGGGTTTAATGAAAAACTGTTTTTT.

The chain combines TRBV5-8 with TRBJ1-5, with 7 positions matching TRBD1. The ends lost 3 bases at V and 7 bases at J; junction bases unmatched: 10. The CDR3 consists of 15 residues. CDR1 is SGHTS, CDR2 YDEGEE, per germline. The DNA for the CDR3 is TGTGCCAGCAGCTGGAGGGGGCAGGGTCGCCAGCCCCAGCATTTT. Protein: CASSWRGQGRQPQHF.

The rearrangement links TRBV27 to TRBJ2-7; 11 bases align to TRBD1. Germline assignment: CDR1 MNHEY and CDR2 SMNVEV (reference sequence). V dropped 7 bases and J dropped 6; count of bases not matched to a gene: 5. The CDR3 runs to 13 residues. CDR3 coding DNA: TGTGCCAGCACTACGGGGACAGGGGGCGAGCAGTACTTC. Protein: CASTTGTGGEQYF.

The chain carries TRBV4-1 and TRBJ2-5; D not resolved. The CDR3 sequence is 16 residues long. CDR1 is MGHRA, CDR2 YSYEKL, per germline. V lost 4 bases to trimming and J lost 5 bases, with 20 bases between them. The CDR3 reads CASSPTGASPEETQYF. CDR3 in DNA: TGCGCCAGCAGCCCAACCGGAGCCTCCCCGGAGGAGACCCAGTACTTC.

This sequence joins TRBV7-9 and TRBJ2-6; 10 positions agree with TRBD1. CDR3 length: 18 residues. CDR1 and CDR2 from the germline V gene are SEHNR and FQNEAQ (reference sequence). V dropped 2 bases and J dropped 2; count of bases not matched to a gene: 6. DNA for the CDR3: TGTGCCAGCAGCTTACTGGGGACAGGGGTCCCTGGGGCCAACGTCCTGACTTTC. Its protein product is CASSLLGTGVPGANVLTF.

The V gene is TRBV7-2, the J gene TRBJ2-2; a weak D match, TRBD2 (5 bases). V lost 6 bases and J 6 bases, leaving 17 bases between the germline ends. Germline values: CDR1 SGHTA, CDR2 FQGNSA. This CDR3 region has 15 residues. The CDR3 spells CASRPFVVSAGELFF. Here the CDR3 DNA reads TGTGCCAGCAGGCCCTTTGTGGTTAGCGCCGGGGAGCTGTTTTTT.

The V and J genes are TRBV28 and TRBJ2-7, with TRBD2 identical over 8 bases. Trimming cost V 9 bases and J 2 bases; bases outside gene matches: 9. Germline V lookup: CDR1 MDHEN, CDR2 SYDVKM. This CDR3 is built from 14 residues. Written as DNA, the CDR3 is TGTGCCAGTAATCTTAGCGGGGAACCCTACGAGCAGTACTTC. Protein: CASNLSGEPYEQYF.

The chain is built from TRBV12-3 or TRBV12-4 and TRBJ1-4; 10 bases are shared with TRBD1. The J segment lost 15 bases and the V segment lost 7 bases, leaving 5 bases of the junction unmatched. This CDR3 is 11 amino acids long. The CDR3 region is CASTPGQGLFF. DNA of the CDR3: TGTGCCAGCACCCCGGGACAGGGGTTGTTTTTT.

This clone came up a few times. This sample also contains other DNA sequences that code for the same CDR3. The genes are TRBV7-2 and TRBJ1-2; D unresolved. Germline loops: CDR1 SGHTA, CDR2 FQGNSA. V lost 1 base to trimming and J lost 4 bases, with 7 bases between them. The CDR3 length is 13 residues. The CDR3 DNA sequence: TGTGCCAGCAGCTTAGTCACAAGCTATGGCTACACCTTC. It codes for CASSLVTSYGYTF.

The V call is TRBV10-1, the J call TRBJ2-5; a weak D match, TRBD2 (6 bases). The CDR3 totals 13 residues. Trimming shortened V by 3 bases and J by 6 bases, and 11 bases separated the two germline ends. The V gene's germline CDR1 is WNHNN and CDR2 SYGVQD (reference sequence). The CDR3 sequence: CASSETAGKTQYF. CDR3 bases: TGCGCCAGCAGTGAAACCGCGGGGAAGACCCAGTACTTC.

The chain has TRBV19 and TRBJ2-1; 12 bases map to TRBD2. The V gene's germline CDR1 is LNHDA and CDR2 SQIVND (reference sequence). This CDR3 has 22 residues. Trimming took 0 bases from V and 4 from J; bases not matched to a gene: 19. DNA of the CDR3: TGTGCCAGTAGTATAGACCGATACATCGATTGGACTAGCGGGAACCTATACAATGAGCAGTTCTTC. It specifies CASSIDRYIDWTSGNLYNEQFF.

With regard to this clone: This sample also contains other DNA sequences that code for the same CDR3. V is TRBV27 and J is TRBJ2-5, with D unclear. The germline V gene has CDR1 MNHEY and CDR2 SMNVEV (reference sequence). This CDR3 contains 12 residues. Trimming removed 8 bases from V and 5 bases from J, with 12 bases in between. CDR3 loop: CASSPVGETQYF. DNA of the CDR3: TGTGCCAGCTCGCCCGTCGGGGAGACCCAGTACTTC.

The V and J genes are TRBV9 and TRBJ2-2, with a tentative D call TRBD1 (7 bases). Trimming took off 4 bases at V and 4 bases at J, with 14 bases between the two ends. Germline CDR1 and CDR2: SGDLS and YYNGEE. The CDR3 extends over 15 amino acids. The DNA of the CDR3 is TGTGCCAGCAGCCAGCAGGGGGGAGTCACCGGGGAGCTGTTTTTT. Translating it yields CASSQQGGVTGELFF. The whole variable domain, remainder taken from reference TRBV9 and TRBJ2-2, is DSGVTQTPKHLITATGQRVTLRCSPRSGDLSVYWYQQSLDQGLQFLIQYYNGEERAKGNILERFSAQQFPDLHSELNLSSLELGDSALYFCASSQQGGVTGELFFGEGSRLTVL.

V gene TRBV27 combines with J gene TRBJ1-6; 7 nucleotides match TRBD1. The J segment lost 0 bases and the V segment lost 3 bases, leaving 5 bases of the junction unmatched. This CDR3 has 17 amino acids. Germline V CDR1 and CDR2: MNHEY, SMNVEV (reference sequence). CDR3 in amino acids: CASSLDRDSSYNSPLHF. In DNA, the CDR3 is TGTGCCAGCAGTTTGGACCGGGACAGCTCCTATAATTCACCCCTCCACTTT.

The rearrangement joins TRBV7-8 to TRBJ2-3, with 11 bases lining up with TRBD1. The V and J ends lost 6 bases and 8 bases, in that order; junction bases with no gene match: 7. The V gene's germline CDR1 is SGHVS and CDR2 FQNEAQ. The CDR3 length is 14 residues. In DNA, the CDR3 is TGTGCCAGCAGTTTCGGACAGGGGGCTGGTACGCAGTATTTT. It yields the protein CASSFGQGAGTQYF.

J is TRBJ2-5 and V is TRBV30; the match to TRBD1 covers 8 bases. The CDR3 length is 13 residues. CDR1 GTSNPN and CDR2 SVGIG come from the germline V gene (reference sequence). Unmatched junction bases numbered 11, after V lost 5 bases and J lost 9 bases. This chain's CDR3 is CAWARRGLQAQYF. The CDR3 DNA reads TGTGCCTGGGCGCGCAGGGGGCTGCAGGCCCAGTACTTC.

This clone appeared a single time. The J gene is TRBJ2-5, the V gene TRBV2; D is perhaps TRBD2 (6 bases). V was cut by 7 bases and J by 7 bases, with 16 bases left in between. CDR1 is SNHLY and CDR2 is FYNNEI in the germline V gene. This CDR3 contains 13 residues. The CDR3 bases are TGTGCCAGCATCGGGGAGGCCTCCTGGACCCAGTACTTC. Protein: CASIGEASWTQYF. The entire variable domain, with the rest obtained from reference TRBV2 and TRBJ2-5, is as follows: EPEVTQTPSHQVTQMGQEVILRCVPISNHLYFYWYRQILGQKVEFLVSFYNNEISEKSEIFDDQFSVERPDGSNFTLKIRSTKLEDSAMYFCASIGEASWTQYFGPGTRLLVL.

The chain links TRBV6-5 to TRBJ1-1; TRBD1 might be the D (6 bases). Trimming removed 7 bases at V and 4 bases at J, with 16 bases between. This CDR3 comprises 14 residues. CDR1 and CDR2 from the germline V gene are MNHEY and SVGAGI. CDR3 region: CASIQSYRATEAFF. CDR3 nucleotide sequence: TGTGCCAGCATCCAATCGTACAGGGCCACTGAAGCTTTCTTT.

CDR3 coding DNA: TGCGCCAGCAGCTCGCAAGCCGGGACTAGAGACACCGGGGAGCTGTTTTTT. It encodes CASSSQAGTRDTGELFF. The rearrangement joins TRBV5-1 to TRBJ2-2; 8 nucleotides line up with TRBD2. V lost 3 bases and J lost 3; bases outside the gene matches: 10. Germline CDR1 SGHRS, CDR2 YFSETQ. The CDR3 loop spans 17 amino acids.